Below, 27 T cell receptor beta chains from the same sample are listed, as sequenced in a study of T cells in Graves' hyperthyroidism and ophthalmopathy. Amplified regions were TCR beta CDR3 sequences from RNA transcripts. The HTBI primer set drove a first-round RT-PCR of the TCR CDR3. MiXCR was run by TCRdb on the multiplex PCR reads, yielding one entry per CDR3 protein. The repertoire holds some 650,000 distinct CDR3 sequences, with roughly 15% as singletons. The sequenced material came from blood. All receptors come from a woman between 35 and 50 years old with Graves' ophthalmopathy.

This sequence joins TRBV7-9 and TRBJ2-3, with 7 bases fitting TRBD2. After removal of 7 bases from V and 6 bases from J, the junction contained 13 bases not matched to a gene. Germline V gene sequence: CDR1 SEHNR, CDR2 FQNEAQ (reference sequence). The CDR3 is made up of 15 amino acids. CDR3 amino acids: CASIRAGDRGDTQYF. CDR3 nucleotide sequence: TGTGCCAGCATCCGCGCGGGAGACCGCGGTGATACGCAGTATTTT.

This clonotype was seen at least ten times. Relative to the germline gene, one junction end is altered; a read error may explain this. This chain uses TRBV20-1 with TRBJ2-7; the match to TRBD2 covers 7 bases. The germline V gene has CDR1 DFQATT and CDR2 SNEGSKA (reference sequence). The CDR3 length is 15 residues. In DNA form, the CDR3 reads TGCAGTGCCAGAGGGCTAAGCGGGGCCACCTACGAGCAGTACTTC. It translates to CSARGLSGATYEQYF.

This sequence joins TRBV30 and TRBJ2-1; TRBD1 is a possible D gene (6 bases). This CDR3 is 14 amino acids long. The germline gives CDR1 GTSNPN, CDR2 SVGIG (reference sequence). Trimming stripped 2 bases from V and 5 bases from J, with 13 bases between. In nucleotides, the CDR3 is TGTGCCTGGAGTCCCGGGACACGTAACAATGAGCAGTTCTTC. Translated: CAWSPGTRNNEQFF.

This clonotype was observed at least ten times. This chain uses TRBV5-6 with TRBJ2-5; 9 bases fit TRBD1. Trimming took 0 bases from V and 2 from J; bases not matched to a gene: 14. Per germline, CDR1 SGHDT and CDR2 YYEEEE. The CDR3 runs 19 residues. Here the CDR3 reads CASSLGRTGDPTQQETQYF. The CDR3 nucleotides are TGTGCCAGCAGCTTGGGAAGGACAGGGGATCCCACCCAGCAAGAGACCCAGTACTTC.

The chain couples TRBV6-1 to TRBJ1-3; D not resolved. Deletions cut 7 bases from V and 4 bases from J, with 5 bases between. The V gene's germline CDR1 is MNHNS and CDR2 SASEGT. CDR3 size: 11 residues. CDR3 bases: TGTGCCAGCACCATCGGAAACACCATATATTTT. Protein product: CASTIGNTIYF.

This clonotype was observed at least ten times. The V call is TRBV3-1, the J call TRBJ2-3, with D uncertain. This CDR3 is built from 15 residues. Germline V lookup: CDR1 LGHDT, CDR2 YNNKEL (reference sequence). The V end lost 1 base, the J end lost 0 bases, and 8 bases lay between the germline ends. The CDR3 region is CASSQGVISTDTQYF. DNA of the CDR3: TGTGCCAGCAGCCAAGGCGTGATTAGCACAGATACGCAGTATTTT.

This clonotype was counted many times. The CDR3 DNA sequence: TGTGCCAGCAGTTACTCGGGTTCGGCCGTCTCCTACGAGCAGTACTTC. Its protein is CASSYSGSAVSYEQYF. The V call is TRBV6-5, the J call TRBJ2-7, with D uncertain. The CDR3 runs 16 residues. V gave up 0 bases and J gave up 0 bases, with 12 bases separating them. Germline V gene lookup returns CDR1 MNHEY and CDR2 SVGAGI.

The chain combines TRBV28 with TRBJ1-5; D not resolved. Trimming took 6 bases from V and 0 from J, leaving 12 bases between them. The germline V gene has CDR1 MDHEN and CDR2 SYDVKM. The CDR3 spans 15 residues. CDR3 in DNA: TGTGCCAGCAGCCCCCCCCGGGGTAGCAATCAGCCCCAGCATTTT. It specifies CASSPPRGSNQPQHF.

In this sample, this clonotype turned up a few times. A much larger clone lies one base from this, so it may be a read error. This chain connects TRBV28 to TRBJ1-2; 9 bases fit TRBD1. The CDR3 consists of 14 residues. Germline V gene data show CDR1 as MDHEN and CDR2 as SYDVKM. The V gene end was trimmed by 8 bases and the J gene end by 6 bases; junction bases not matched to a gene: 10. The CDR3 is CASRTTGGADGYTF. CDR3 nucleotide sequence: TGTGCCAGCCGTACTACAGGGGGCGCGGATGGCTACACCTTC.

The gene calls are TRBV10-3 and TRBJ2-7; the D is unclear. This CDR3 is built from 13 residues. The V end lost 3 bases, the J end lost 6 bases, and 12 bases lay between the germline ends. Per the germline V gene, CDR1 is ENHRY and CDR2 is SYGVKD. The CDR3 here is CAISDRTWIEQYF. CDR3 nucleotides: TGTGCCATCAGTGATCGGACCTGGATCGAGCAGTACTTC.

This clonotype has a count of ten or more. This sequence joins TRBV30 and TRBJ1-6; D is unresolved. The germline CDR1 and CDR2 sequences are GTSNPN and SVGIG (reference sequence). This CDR3 has 12 residues. V gave up 3 bases and J gave up 7 bases, with 7 bases separating them. DNA of the CDR3: TGTGCCTGGAGGATAAACAATTCACCCCTCCACTTT. The encoded protein is CAWRINNSPLHF.

In its sample, this clonotype was seen a few times. The chain recombines TRBV6-1 with TRBJ1-4, with TRBD1 as a possible D gene (5 bases). Trimming left V 7 bases short and J 3 bases short, with 15 bases between. CDR1 MNHNS and CDR2 SASEGT come from the germline V gene. The CDR3 runs 15 residues. DNA for the CDR3: TGTGCCAGCACTCGCCGTGGAGGGGCTAATGAAAAACTGTTTTTT. Its protein product is CASTRRGGANEKLFF.

The V call is TRBV5-1, the J call TRBJ1-1, with D tentatively TRBD1 (5 bases). There are 16 residues in the CDR3. Trimming removed 0 bases from V and 0 bases from J, with 12 bases in between. CDR1 is SGHRS and CDR2 is YFSETQ in the germline V gene. The CDR3 bases are TGCGCCAGCAGCTTGGCCAGACAGAGCCTGAACACTGAAGCTTTCTTT. Translating gives CASSLARQSLNTEAFF.

V and J are TRBV27 and TRBJ2-1; 13 bases agree with TRBD2. Germline CDR1 is MNHEY and CDR2 is SMNVEV (reference sequence). CDR3 length: 17 amino acids. Unmatched junction bases numbered 6, after V lost 5 bases and J lost 2 bases. As DNA, the CDR3 is TGTGCCAGCAGTCACCGACTAGCGGGGGGCCCCTACAATGAGCAGTTCTTC. Amino acids: CASSHRLAGGPYNEQFF.

In this sample, this clonotype turned up a few times. The chain joins TRBV6-2 or TRBV6-3 to TRBJ1-5, with D uncertain. V lost 2 bases, J lost 4 bases, and 12 bases lay in between. The CDR3 runs to 15 residues. Germline lookup yields CDR1 MNHEY and CDR2 SVGEGT. In DNA form, the CDR3 reads TGTGCCAGCAGTTACAAGGGATTTGGTAATCAGCCCCAGCATTTT. It encodes CASSYKGFGNQPQHF.

This chain connects TRBV4-1 to TRBJ1-2; the match to TRBD1 covers 12 bases. Trimming at V came to 4 bases and at J to 7 bases, leaving 10 bases not matched to a gene. The V gene's germline CDR1 is MGHRA and CDR2 YSYEKL. This CDR3 has 16 amino acids. The CDR3 spells CASSPLQGQGAFGYTF. The CDR3 bases are TGCGCCAGCAGCCCACTCCAGGGACAGGGGGCCTTTGGCTACACCTTC.

This clonotype was found many times. V and J are TRBV30 and TRBJ1-5; D not resolved. Germline assignment: CDR1 GTSNPN and CDR2 SVGIG (reference sequence). V was trimmed by 3 bases and J by 4 bases, leaving 4 bases between them. The CDR3 covers 11 residues. CDR3 bases: TGTGCCTGGAGAGGTAATCAGCCCCAGCATTTT. Amino acids: CAWRGNQPQHF. Full variable domain (outside the CDR3, taken from reference TRBV30 and TRBJ1-5): SQTIHQWPATLVQPVGSPLSLECTVEGTSNPNLYWYRQAAGRGLQLLFYSVGIGQISSEVPQNLSASRPQDRQFILSSKKLLLSDSGFYLCAWRGNQPQHFGDGTRLSIL.

V is TRBV5-1 and J is TRBJ2-5, with unresolved D. CDR3 length equals 13 residues. The germline CDR1 and CDR2 sequences are SGHRS and YFSETQ. The V end was cut by 3 bases, the J end by 4 bases, with 10 bases between. CDR3 nucleotide sequence: TGCGCCAGCAGCTATGTCGGAGTAGAGACCCAGTACTTC. This gives the protein CASSYVGVETQYF.

This clonotype occurred a few times. V usage is TRBV7-3 and J usage is TRBJ2-1; 7 bases fit TRBD2. CDR3 length: 16 amino acids. The trim removed 5 bases at V and 3 bases at J, leaving 10 bases unmatched. Germline V CDR1 and CDR2: SGHTA, FQGTGA. CDR3 in DNA: TGTGCCAGCAGCCTACAAGGGGCTAGCGGCTACAATGAGCAGTTCTTC. Translated, it gives CASSLQGASGYNEQFF.

The sample holds many counts of this clonotype. V usage is TRBV5-1 and J usage is TRBJ1-2; 8 bases fit TRBD1. Trimming at V came to 0 bases and at J to 4 bases, leaving 5 bases not matched to a gene. Germline assignment: CDR1 SGHRS and CDR2 YFSETQ. The CDR3 has 15 residues. The CDR3 DNA sequence: TGCGCCAGCAGCTTGGTTGGGACAGGAGTCTATGGCTACACCTTC. Translation gives CASSLVGTGVYGYTF.

The rearrangement joins TRBV27 to TRBJ2-1; TRBD2 agrees at 8 bases. Germline CDR1 and CDR2: MNHEY and SMNVEV (reference sequence). The V and J ends lost 5 bases and 5 bases, in that order; junction bases with no gene match: 11. This CDR3 comprises 16 residues. The CDR3 loop reads CASSHRAGAPHNEQFF. The CDR3 DNA reads TGTGCCAGCAGTCATAGAGCGGGAGCACCCCACAATGAGCAGTTCTTC.

At least ten counts were recorded for this clonotype. The chain links TRBV28 to TRBJ2-1; TRBD1 matches 10 bases. The V gene end was trimmed by 4 bases and the J gene end by 7 bases; junction bases not matched to a gene: 10. CDR3 length: 16 amino acids. Germline V lookup: CDR1 MDHEN, CDR2 SYDVKM. In DNA, the CDR3 is TGTGCCAGCAGTTCCGCCACCGGGACAGGGGCTAATGAGCAGTTCTTC. It encodes CASSSATGTGANEQFF.

Comment on this clonotype: This could be a read error, since a much larger clone is one nucleotide away. J is TRBJ1-1 and V is TRBV5-1; D gene uncertain. Germline CDR1 is SGHRS and CDR2 is YFSETQ. The CDR3 extends over 15 amino acids. This chain's CDR3 is CASSLNAEMNTEVFF. CDR3 coding DNA: TGCGCCAGCAGCTTGAACGCAGAGATGAACACTGAAGTTTTCTTT.

This clonotype was counted many times. This may stem from a read error, because a much larger clone lies one nucleotide away. J is TRBJ2-1 and V is TRBV11-2; D uncertain. The CDR3 sequence is 11 residues long. The germline V and J ends were trimmed by 5 bases and 5 bases, with 4 bases remaining between them. The germline gives CDR1 SGHAT, CDR2 FQNNGV. CDR3 sequence reads: CASSPHNEQFF. The DNA for the CDR3 is TGTGCCAGCAGCCCCCACAATGAGCAGTTCTTC.

The gene calls are TRBV12-5 and TRBJ1-2; 10 nucleotides match TRBD1. This CDR3 region has 13 residues. Trimming removed 5 bases from V and 8 bases from J; junction bases left unmatched: 5. From germline, CDR1 is LGHNT and CDR2 FRNRAP. The CDR3 DNA reads as TGTGCTAGTGGTCCGGGACAGGGGAGGGGCTACACCTTC. This encodes CASGPGQGRGYTF.

In this sample, this clonotype turned up many times. The chain is built from TRBV20-1 and TRBJ1-1, with D perhaps matching TRBD1 (5 bases). The CDR3 spans 14 residues. Germline assignment: CDR1 DFQATT and CDR2 SNEGSKA (reference sequence). The V and J ends lost 1 base and 2 bases respectively, with 11 bases between them. The CDR3 spells CSARVLGHNTEAFF. The CDR3 DNA follows: TGCAGTGCTAGAGTTCTCGGACACAACACTGAAGCTTTCTTT.

The gene calls are TRBV7-2 and TRBJ2-1, with D uncertain. Germline CDR1 reads SGHTA; CDR2 reads FQGNSA. The CDR3 sequence is 14 residues long. V was trimmed by 7 bases and J by 0 bases, leaving 10 bases between them. CDR3 bases: TGTGCCAGCACCTACCCAAGCTCCTACAATGAGCAGTTCTTC. Encoded protein: CASTYPSSYNEQFF. Based on the CDR3 plus reference TRBV7-2 and TRBJ2-1, the full variable domain is GAGVSQSPSNKVTEKGKDVELRCDPISGHTALYWYRQSLGQGLEFLIYFQGNSAPDKSGLPSDRFSAERTGGSVSTLTIQRTQQEDSAVYLCASTYPSSYNEQFFGPGTRLTVL.